This record concerns one TCR beta chain sequence. The antigen is undetermined. These data originate in a study of molecular identifiers for immune sequencing clone quantification. Broader study findings: In CMV-specific effectors, clones above 20 copies held over 99% of molecules; naive, under 1%.

MiXCR, run by TCRdb on the PCR reads, gives a single entry per CDR3 protein. The table lists about 510,000 distinct CDR3 sequences, about 26% of them singletons. The clonotype was recovered from a human donor in good health. Some libraries in this study had Jurkat cell RNA spiked in. The sequenced sample consisted of naive CD8+ T cells from blood, with Jurkat cell RNA spiked in. Subset described: FACS-sorted CD8+CD4-CCR7+CD45RA+ naive T cells.

This chain's CDR3 is CASSQRPGTGLDTEAFF. The CDR3 DNA reads as TGTGCCAGCAGTCAACGACCCGGGACAGGGTTGGACACTGAAGCTTTCTTT. The gene calls are TRBV12-3 or TRBV12-4 and TRBJ1-1; TRBD1 agrees at 9 bases. This CDR3 is built from 17 residues. The V segment lost 5 bases and the J segment 3 bases; nucleotides outside the gene matches: 13.